The rows below give T cell receptor beta chains drawn from one sample of a study of T cell repertoires in cytomegalovirus infection. From the reads, TCRdb called clonotypes with MiXCR, one entry per CDR3 protein. The sample has about 600,000 distinct CDR3 sequences; 20% to 25% are singletons. The material sequenced was CD8+ T cells from PBMCs. The receptors derive from a human donor in good health (CMV status not recorded). Some clones in this sample may be carry-over from other donors' samples. Both conserved end residues are part of each CDR3. Fields, in order: V gene, J gene, CDR3 protein.

>TRBV7-8|TRBJ2-7
CASSQTPGHEQYF
>TRBV7-8|TRBJ1-1
CASSLYGSFGGDDTEAFF
>TRBV29-1|TRBJ2-1
CSPLRGEYNEQFF
>TRBV29-1|TRBJ2-3
CSVGSPNVSQGRSTDTQYF
>TRBV19|TRBJ1-2
CASSIDPLDHYGYTF
>TRBV7-2|TRBJ2-3
CASSLRTREVVDTQYF
>TRBV14|TRBJ2-3
CASSHMINAGGASDTQYF
>TRBV25-1|TRBJ2-3
CASSEDLTDTDTQYF
>TRBV7-9|TRBJ2-1
CASSPRMGSDNEQFF
>TRBV7-2|TRBJ2-2
CASSFYSWTTGELFF
>TRBV20-1|TRBJ2-1
CSASTPGQGYYNEQFF
>TRBV6-6|TRBJ2-1
CASSYMTGGPNEQFF
>TRBV6-1|TRBJ2-1
CASSLTGPSYNEQFF
>TRBV7-4|TRBJ2-1
CASSLGWGNEQFF
>TRBV2|TRBJ2-1
CATGEPSYNEQFF
>TRBV29-1|TRBJ2-1
CSDRRGTYNEQFF
>TRBV10-2|TRBJ1-2
CASSESRGGYTF
>TRBV5-1|TRBJ2-2
CASSPPGQTTGELFF